This entry is about one TCR beta chain. Libraries were prepared by immunoSEQ multiplex PCR; TCRdb keeps only in-frame clonotypes and omits some of them. The sample lists about 120,000 clones, about 91% occurring once. This sample is drawn from a study of T cell responses to AZD1222 COVID-19 vaccine. Germline CDR1 reads SGHDT; CDR2 reads YYEEEE. V lost 3 bases and J lost 9, with 21 bases in between. CDR3 length equals 15 residues. The rearrangement uses TRBV5-6 and TRBJ1-1, with D hard to call. This clonotype originated in an adult in good health. Sequencing was performed on peripheral blood, taken on day 0 of AZD1222 vaccination. The CDR3: CASSSIPDWGRQAFF. The CDR3 DNA follows: TGTGCCAGCAGCTCGATTCCAGACTGGGGTCGGCAAGCTTTCTTT.